The rows below give T cell receptor beta chains drawn from one sample of a study of beta chain features in type 1 diabetes. Produced via immunoSEQ multiplex PCR; TCRdb's table is partial and in-frame only. Altogether hundreds of thousands of clones are present, about a tenth being singletons, with the ten largest covering 1%. Sequenced sample: central memory CD4+ T cells from blood. These receptors all come from a man under 40 with type 1 diabetes. Both conserved end residues are part of each CDR3. D genes are given only for firm matches. The size field is filled for only some rows; it gives once, few, many or a size class.

TRBV29-1,TRBJ2-7,NA,15,few,TGCAGCGTCACGACTGCTGGGGGGCACTCCTACGAGCAGTACTTC,CSVTTAGGHSYEQYF
TRBV28,TRBJ2-7,NA,14,many,TGTGCCAGCAGGCCACCAGGGCTTATGGTCGAGCAGTACTTC,CASRPPGLMVEQYF
TRBV10-3,TRBJ2-4,NA,13,NA,TGTGCCAGCAGTGTTGGGGGAAGAAACATTCAGTACTTC,CASSVGGRNIQYF
TRBV4-3,TRBJ1-1,NA,14,many,TGCGCCAGCAGCCAGGGGAACTTGAACACTGAAGCTTTCTTT,CASSQGNLNTEAFF
TRBV19,TRBJ2-1,TRBD2,14,NA,TGTGCCAGTAGTATCGAGTTAGCGGGGCCTGAGCAGTTCTTC,CASSIELAGPEQFF
TRBV5-1,TRBJ2-3,TRBD1,16,few,TGCGCCAGCAGCTTGTCAGGGGGCGTGTGGACAGATACGCAGTATTTT,CASSLSGGVWTDTQYF
TRBV19,TRBJ1-2,NA,13,NA,TGTGCCAGTAGTCCCCGGGACACCTATGGCTACACCTTC,CASSPRDTYGYTF
TRBV11-3,TRBJ2-7,NA,13,NA,TGTGCCAGCAGCCCTGGGACAAACTACGAGCAGTACTTC,CASSPGTNYEQYF
TRBV5-1,TRBJ2-3,NA,11,few,TGCGCCGGGAGGAAGGCAGATACGCAGTATTTT,CAGRKADTQYF
TRBV5-6,TRBJ2-5,TRBD1,15,NA,TGTGCCAGCACAGGAGGGACAGGGGGCGGAGAGACCCAGTACTTC,CASTGGTGGGETQYF
TRBV28,TRBJ2-3,NA,16,few,TGTGCCAGCAGTTTTTCACGGGGTGATTTCACAGATACGCAGTATTTT,CASSFSRGDFTDTQYF
TRBV6-6,TRBJ1-4,NA,14,few,TGTGCCAGCAGCTCGGGCACTGTGGGTGAAAAACTGTTTTTT,CASSSGTVGEKLFF
TRBV7-2,TRBJ2-2,TRBD1,16,NA,TGTGCCAGCAGTTTAACCGGGACAGGGGCAGGAGGGGAGCTGTTTTTT,CASSLTGTGAGGELFF
TRBV5-4,TRBJ1-2,TRBD1,16,NA,TGTGCCAGCAGCTCACGACAGGGAAATTCGGAATATGGCTACACCTTC,CASSSRQGNSEYGYTF
TRBV7-2,TRBJ2-5,TRBD2,15,few,TGTGCCAGCAGCCTCCGGGAGGCTCTCCAAGAGACCCAGTACTTC,CASSLREALQETQYF
TRBV6-5,TRBJ2-7,NA,15,few,TGTGCCAGCAGCCCCCAATTACGGGGAGGCTACGAGCAGTACTTC,CASSPQLRGGYEQYF
TRBV5-4,TRBJ2-3,TRBD2,17,NA,TGTGCCAGCAGCTCCCAGCCCGGCGGGGGTGCAACAGATACGCAGTATTTT,CASSSQPGGGATDTQYF
TRBV7-2,TRBJ1-4,NA,13,few,TGTGCCAGCAGCTTTGCAGGAGATGAAAAACTGTTTTTT,CASSFAGDEKLFF
TRBV4-3,TRBJ2-7,NA,16,few,TGCGCCAGCAGCCAAGAAAAAGCATCGGCCAAATACGAGCAGTACTTC,CASSQEKASAKYEQYF
TRBV21-1,TRBJ1-2,NA,16,NA,TGTGCCAGCAGCCCCCACTGGAGGCAAGGAGGCTATGGCTACACCTTC,CASSPHWRQGGYGYTF
TRBV4-3,TRBJ1-4,NA,16,NA,TGCGCCAGCAGCCAAGATCTAGTGGAAACTAATGAAAAACTGTTTTTT,CASSQDLVETNEKLFF
TRBV29-1,TRBJ2-3,NA,10,many,TGCAGCGTCGGACCAGATACGCAGTATTTT,CSVGPDTQYF
TRBV4-3,TRBJ2-7,NA,16,many,TGCGCCAGCAGCCGCGAGCTGGGGGCCCCCACCTACGAGCAGTACTTC,CASSRELGAPTYEQYF
TRBV7-9,TRBJ1-4,TRBD1,14,few,TGTGCCAGCAGCGACAGGGAGACATCCGAAAAACTGTTTTTT,CASSDRETSEKLFF
TRBV19,TRBJ1-2,TRBD1,15,NA,TGTGCCAGTACTGTTAAGGCAGGGGGCAACTATGGCTACACCTTC,CASTVKAGGNYGYTF
TRBV27,TRBJ1-2,TRBD1,15,few,TGTGCCAGCGCCCCAAATAGACAGGGGAACTATGGCTACACCTTC,CASAPNRQGNYGYTF
TRBV10-2,TRBJ1-1,TRBD1,17,NA,TGCGCCAGCAGCCTCGGGACAGGGAACCTAATGAACACTGAAGCTTTCTTT,CASSLGTGNLMNTEAFF
TRBV27,TRBJ2-1,TRBD2,16,few,TGTGCCAGCAGTTTAGTACTAGCGGGGGGATACAATGAGCAGTTCTTC,CASSLVLAGGYNEQFF
TRBV18,TRBJ1-5,TRBD1,17,NA,TGTGCCAGCTCCCTCTACCAATCGGGACAGGGCAATCAGCCCCAGCATTTT,CASSLYQSGQGNQPQHF
TRBV7-2,TRBJ2-3,NA,14,few,TGTGCCAGCAGCTTCGGGGCCAGCGGTGAAACGCAGTATTTT,CASSFGASGETQYF
TRBV11-3,TRBJ2-1,NA,15,NA,TGTGCCAGCAGCTTAGGAGCGCTGGCCTACAATGAGCAGTTCTTC,CASSLGALAYNEQFF
TRBV18,TRBJ1-6,TRBD1,14,NA,TGTGCCAGCTCACAGGACAGGGCGACCTCACCCCTCCACTTT,CASSQDRATSPLHF
TRBV18,TRBJ2-3,TRBD2,15,few,TGTGCCAGCTCACCAACACGGGGGGGCACAGATACGCAGTATTTT,CASSPTRGGTDTQYF
TRBV2,TRBJ1-1,NA,12,NA,TGTGCCAGCAGCGGGGACACGTCTCTAGCTTTCTTT,CASSGDTSLAFF
TRBV29-1,TRBJ1-2,TRBD1,12,NA,TGCAGCGTCGAAAACAGGGGGCAAGGCTACACCTTC,CSVENRGQGYTF
TRBV10-3,TRBJ1-1,TRBD1,15,NA,TGTGCCATCAGTGATTGGACAGGACCGAACACTGAAGCTTTCTTT,CAISDWTGPNTEAFF
TRBV6-5,TRBJ2-5,TRBD2,14,few,TGTGCCAGCAGTGTTAGCGGGGGCCAAGAGACCCAGTACTTC,CASSVSGGQETQYF
TRBV9,TRBJ2-6,NA,15,few,TGTGCCAGCAGCGTAGTAGGGTCTGGGGCCAACGTCCTGACTTTC,CASSVVGSGANVLTF
TRBV30,TRBJ1-6,TRBD1,15,NA,TGTGCCTGGAGTGTGGGACAGCTCCGAAATTCACCCCTCCACTTT,CAWSVGQLRNSPLHF
TRBV7-2,TRBJ1-6,NA,15,few,TGTGCCAGCAGATCCGGCGCGGGCGGAACTTCACCCCTCCACTTT,CASRSGAGGTSPLHF
TRBV5-1,TRBJ2-3,TRBD1,14,few,TGCGCCAGCAGCCGGGGACAGGGGGGAGATACGCAGTATTTT,CASSRGQGGDTQYF
TRBV10-1,TRBJ1-2,NA,13,NA,TGCGCCAGCAGTGAGAATCGGATAGACGGCTACACCTTC,CASSENRIDGYTF
TRBV20-1,TRBJ2-7,NA,11,few,TGCAGTGCTAGAGATGGGCCCGAGCAGTACTTC,CSARDGPEQYF
TRBV16,TRBJ2-4,NA,13,many,TGTGCCAGCTGCTCGACAGACAAAAACATTCAGTACTTC,CASCSTDKNIQYF
TRBV18,TRBJ1-5,NA,16,few,TGTGCCAGCTCACCACAGGCCACCGTTGGTGGTCAGCCCCAGCATTTT,CASSPQATVGGQPQHF
TRBV4-3,TRBJ2-1,NA,16,many,TGCGCCAGCAGCCAAGGCACACAGCCCTCCTACAATGAGCAGTTCTTC,CASSQGTQPSYNEQFF
TRBV6-5,TRBJ1-2,NA,12,many,TGTGCCAGCAGTTACTCGTTCGGGGGCTACACCTTC,CASSYSFGGYTF